The rows below give T cell receptor beta chains drawn from one sample of a study of TIL therapy for anti-PD-1-resistant metastatic lung cancer. The table came from immunoSEQ multiplex PCR; TCRdb's copy has only in-frame clones and leaves some out. This sample yields about 95,000 clones, of which about three fifths are seen a single time; roughly 9.7% belongs to the top ten. The sample here was tumor tissue, taken at baseline. These receptors were obtained from a person between 30 and 79 years old with non-small cell lung cancer. Each CDR3 is given with its conserved first and last residue. A D gene is named only where the DNA matches it firmly. Clone size is shown for a subset of rows, as once, few, many or a class of expanded clone.

V	J	size	D	CDR3	DNA
TRBV10-3	TRBJ2-5	-	-	CAISVLGQGAQTQYF	TGTGCCATCAGTGTCCTGGGACAAGGGGCACAGACCCAGTACTTC
TRBV18	TRBJ1-2	few	-	CASSPPLESYGYTF	TGTGCCAGCTCACCACCTTTAGAGTCCTATGGCTACACCTTC
TRBV2	TRBJ1-1	-	TRBD1	CASSESATGLAFF	TGTGCCAGCAGTGAATCGGCGACAGGGCTGGCTTTCTTT
TRBV5-1	TRBJ2-2	-	-	CASSGDGSGELFF	TGCGCCAGCAGCGGGGATGGATCCGGGGAGCTGTTTTTT
TRBV28	TRBJ2-1	once	-	CASSLGGGRFGEQFF	TGTGCCAGCAGTTTGGGGGGCGGCCGTTTCGGTGAGCAGTTCTTC
TRBV19	TRBJ2-4	-	TRBD1	CASTSTGGGNIQYF	TGTGCCAGTACCTCGACAGGGGGCGGAAACATTCAGTACTTC
TRBV5-4	TRBJ1-4	-	TRBD1	CASSRDRDATNEKLFF	TGTGCCAGCAGCCGGGACAGGGATGCAACTAATGAAAAACTGTTTTTT
TRBV29-1	TRBJ1-2	-	TRBD1	CSVETGYYGYTF	TGCAGCGTTGAGACAGGGTACTATGGCTACACCTTC
TRBV30	TRBJ1-5	-	-	CAWSGSGGGNQPQHF	TGTGCCTGGAGTGGCTCCGGGGGTGGCAATCAGCCCCAGCATTTT
TRBV7-6	TRBJ2-3	-	-	CASSPISARATDTQYF	TGTGCCAGCAGCCCGATTTCGGCCAGAGCCACAGATACGCAGTATTTT
TRBV5-1	TRBJ2-2	-	TRBD2	CASSLGGLAGVRTGELFF	TGCGCCAGCAGCTTGGGGGGACTAGCGGGAGTTCGGACCGGGGAGCTGTTTTTT
TRBV27	TRBJ1-1	-	-	CASSLPGRMNTEAFF	TGTGCCAGCAGTTTACCTGGCAGGATGAACACTGAAGCTTTCTTT
TRBV11-2	TRBJ1-1	few	-	CASSLEIRGDEAFF	TGTGCCAGCAGCTTAGAAATTCGGGGGGACGAAGCTTTCTTT
TRBV7-9	TRBJ1-5	-	-	CASSFGGSQPQHF	TGTGCCAGCAGCTTCGGGGGGAGCCAGCCCCAGCATTTT
TRBV7-9	TRBJ1-2	-	TRBD1	CASSQGTGIFYGYTF	TGTGCCAGCAGCCAAGGGACAGGGATCTTCTATGGCTACACCTTC
TRBV7-9	TRBJ2-3	few	TRBD1	CASSNDRGRRDTQYF	TGTGCCAGCAGCAATGACAGGGGGCGCCGAGATACGCAGTATTTT
TRBV9	TRBJ2-1	-	TRBD2	CASSVGRAGGNYNEQFF	TGTGCCAGCAGCGTAGGTCGAGCGGGGGGGAACTACAATGAGCAGTTCTTC
TRBV5-1	TRBJ2-3	-	TRBD2	CASSLSGGPTSTDTQYF	TGCGCCAGCAGCTTGAGCGGGGGGCCTACCAGCACAGATACGCAGTATTTT
TRBV11-2	TRBJ2-6	-	-	CASSNSGVGANVLTF	TGTGCCAGCAGCAACAGTGGCGTTGGGGCCAACGTCCTGACTTTC
TRBV30	TRBJ1-3	few	-	CAWSVSRAIYF	TGTGCCTGGAGTGTAAGTCGCGCCATATATTTT
TRBV5-1	TRBJ2-7	-	TRBD2	CASRRGLAGVDEQYF	TGCGCCAGCAGACGCGGACTAGCGGGAGTCGACGAGCAGTACTTC
TRBV7-2	TRBJ2-1	-	-	CASSLAGTSSYNEQFF	TGTGCCAGCAGCTTAGCTGGGACCAGCTCCTACAATGAGCAGTTCTTC
TRBV5-5	TRBJ1-6	-	-	CASSLGLGNSPLHF	TGTGCCAGCAGCTTGGGGCTTGGGAATTCACCCCTCCACTTT
TRBV6-5	TRBJ1-5	-	-	CASSYSNKGDQPQHF	TGTGCCAGCAGTTACTCGAATAAAGGGGATCAGCCCCAGCATTTT
TRBV20-1	TRBJ2-7	-	-	CSATTGYEQYF	TGCAGTGCTACTACAGGGTACGAGCAGTACTTC
TRBV3-1/TRBV3-2	TRBJ2-1	-	-	CASSPSIPYNEQFF	TGTGCCAGCAGCCCTAGTATCCCCTACAATGAGCAGTTCTTC
TRBV11-3	TRBJ2-1	-	-	CASSLRNYNEQFF	TGTGCCAGCAGCTTAAGGAACTACAATGAGCAGTTCTTC
TRBV28	TRBJ1-3	-	-	CASGLSGGLPDSGNTIYF	TGTGCCAGCGGTCTTTCTGGGGGACTACCAGACTCTGGAAACACCATATATTTT
TRBV24-1	TRBJ2-1	many	TRBD2	CASTSGRNNEQFF	TGTGCCTCAACTAGCGGGAGAAACAATGAGCAGTTCTTC
TRBV5-1	TRBJ2-5	-	-	CASSNPGSLQETQYF	TGCGCCAGCAGCAACCCAGGGTCCCTCCAAGAGACCCAGTACTTC
TRBV7-9	TRBJ1-2	few	-	CASSLVGELYGYTF	TGTGCCAGCAGCTTAGTGGGGGAACTCTATGGCTACACCTTC
TRBV19	TRBJ1-1	-	-	CASSMYGNTEAFF	TGTGCCAGTAGTATGTACGGGAACACTGAAGCTTTCTTT
TRBV7-9	TRBJ2-7	once	-	CASSLARDREQYF	TGTGCCAGCAGCTTAGCGCGCGACCGCGAGCAGTACTTC
TRBV7-8	TRBJ1-1	-	TRBD1	CASSLVGQALGAFF	TGTGCCAGCAGCTTAGTAGGACAGGCTCTGGGGGCTTTCTTT
TRBV24-1	TRBJ2-2	-	-	CATSDLSSNTGELFF	TGTGCCACCAGTGATTTGTCCAGCAACACCGGGGAGCTGTTTTTT
TRBV7-2	TRBJ1-3	once	-	CASSLAGSRGTGNTIYF	TGTGCCAGCAGCTTAGCGGGCTCGCGGGGTACTGGAAACACCATATATTTT
TRBV15	TRBJ2-5	-	TRBD1	CATSRGQGQETQYF	TGTGCCACCAGCAGGGGACAGGGGCAAGAGACCCAGTACTTC
TRBV28	TRBJ1-5	-	-	CASSPLGFDQPQHF	TGTGCCAGCAGTCCTTTGGGGTTCGATCAGCCCCAGCATTTT
TRBV12-5	TRBJ2-3	-	-	CASQSGITDTQYF	TGTGCTAGTCAGAGCGGCATCACAGATACGCAGTATTTT
TRBV9	TRBJ2-2	-	TRBD1	CASRGQLNTGELFF	TGTGCCAGCAGGGGACAGCTGAACACCGGGGAGCTGTTTTTT
TRBV4-2	TRBJ2-5	-	TRBD2	CASSQDSGIQETQYF	TGTGCCAGCAGCCAAGATAGCGGGATCCAAGAGACCCAGTACTTC
TRBV6-5	TRBJ2-7	-	-	CASSYNSFYEQYF	TGTGCCAGCAGTTACAACAGTTTCTACGAGCAGTACTTC
TRBV9	TRBJ2-3	-	-	CASSWQSTDTQYF	TGTGCCAGCAGCTGGCAAAGCACAGATACGCAGTATTTT
TRBV3-1/TRBV3-2	TRBJ1-2	-	-	CASSPLLTSSYGYTF	TGTGCCAGCAGCCCTCTTTTGACAAGCTCCTATGGCTACACCTTC
TRBV5-6	TRBJ2-7	-	TRBD2	CASSQLGTSGVHEQYF	TGTGCCAGCAGCCAACTAGGGACTAGCGGAGTCCACGAGCAGTACTTC
TRBV7-2	TRBJ2-3	-	-	CASSASSFPDTQYF	TGTGCCAGCAGCGCCTCTAGTTTCCCAGATACGCAGTATTTT
TRBV19	TRBJ1-2	-	-	CATKPRTANYGYTF	TGTGCCACTAAACCCCGGACAGCTAACTATGGCTACACCTTC
TRBV6-4	TRBJ2-7	many	-	CASSPDSKSYEQYF	TGTGCCAGCAGCCCCGACAGCAAGTCCTACGAGCAGTACTTC
TRBV7-2	TRBJ1-5	few	TRBD1	CASSIDRGGQPQHF	TGTGCCAGCAGTATTGACAGGGGTGGTCAGCCCCAGCATTTT
TRBV7-2	TRBJ1-1	-	-	CASSLGGSSTEAFF	TGTGCCAGCAGCTTGGGGGGGTCGAGCACTGAAGCTTTCTTT